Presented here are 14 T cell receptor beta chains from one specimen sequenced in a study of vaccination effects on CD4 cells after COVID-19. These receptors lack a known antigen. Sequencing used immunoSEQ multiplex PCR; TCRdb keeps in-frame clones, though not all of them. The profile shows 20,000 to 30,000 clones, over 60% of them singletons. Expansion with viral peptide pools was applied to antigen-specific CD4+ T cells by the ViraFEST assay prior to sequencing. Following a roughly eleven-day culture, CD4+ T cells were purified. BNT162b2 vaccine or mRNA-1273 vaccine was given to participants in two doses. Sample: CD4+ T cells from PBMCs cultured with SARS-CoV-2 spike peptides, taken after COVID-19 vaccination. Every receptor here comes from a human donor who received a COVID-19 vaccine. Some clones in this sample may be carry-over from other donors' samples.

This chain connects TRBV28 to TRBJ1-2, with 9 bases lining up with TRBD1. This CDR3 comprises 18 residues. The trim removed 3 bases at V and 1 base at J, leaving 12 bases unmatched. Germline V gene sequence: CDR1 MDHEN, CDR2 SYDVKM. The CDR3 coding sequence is TGTGCCAGCAGTTTTCTAGACGCCGGGACAGGGTATAACTATGGCTACACCTTC. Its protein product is CASSFLDAGTGYNYGYTF.

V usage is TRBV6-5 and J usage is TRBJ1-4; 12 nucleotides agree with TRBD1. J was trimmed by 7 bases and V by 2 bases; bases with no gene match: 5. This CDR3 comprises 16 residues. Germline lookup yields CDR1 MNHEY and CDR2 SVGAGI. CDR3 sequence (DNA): TGTGCCAGCAGTTACGGGGGACAGGGGGCAGGTGAAAAACTGTTTTTT. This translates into CASSYGGQGAGEKLFF.

Here the CDR3 DNA reads TGCGCCAGCAGCCGGGACACTGCCTCTGGAAACACCATATATTTT. Translation gives CASSRDTASGNTIYF. The chain combines TRBV5-1 with TRBJ1-3; TRBD1 might be the D (6 bases). Germline CDR1 reads SGHRS; CDR2 reads YFSETQ. The CDR3 sequence is 15 residues long. V lost 4 bases to trimming and J lost 0 bases, with 11 bases between them.

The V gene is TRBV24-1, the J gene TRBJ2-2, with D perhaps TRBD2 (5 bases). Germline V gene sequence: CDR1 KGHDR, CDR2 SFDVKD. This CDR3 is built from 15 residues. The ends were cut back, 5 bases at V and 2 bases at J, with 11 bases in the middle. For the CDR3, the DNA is TGTGCCACCAGTGCCGACCGGGAAAACACCGGGGAGCTGTTTTTT. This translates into CATSADRENTGELFF.

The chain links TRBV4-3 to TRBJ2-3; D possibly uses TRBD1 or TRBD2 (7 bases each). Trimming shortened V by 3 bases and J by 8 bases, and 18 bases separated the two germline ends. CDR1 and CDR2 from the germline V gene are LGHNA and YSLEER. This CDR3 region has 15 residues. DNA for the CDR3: TGCGCCAGCAGCCACCCACTCCAGGGGGGGGGTACGCAGTATTTT. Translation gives CASSHPLQGGGTQYF.

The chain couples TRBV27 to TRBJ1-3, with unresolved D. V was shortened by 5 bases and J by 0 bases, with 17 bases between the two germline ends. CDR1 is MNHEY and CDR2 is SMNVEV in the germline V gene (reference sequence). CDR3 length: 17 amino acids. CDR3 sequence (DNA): TGTGCCAGCAGTCCCCGGACGTGGACCGACTCTGGAAACACCATATATTTT. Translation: CASSPRTWTDSGNTIYF.

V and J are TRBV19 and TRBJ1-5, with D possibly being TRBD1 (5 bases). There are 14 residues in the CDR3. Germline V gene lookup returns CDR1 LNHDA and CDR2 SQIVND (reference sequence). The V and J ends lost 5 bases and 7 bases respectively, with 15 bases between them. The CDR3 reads CASSPLQGPQPQHF. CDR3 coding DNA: TGTGCCAGTAGTCCCCTTCAGGGACCCCAGCCCCAGCATTTT.

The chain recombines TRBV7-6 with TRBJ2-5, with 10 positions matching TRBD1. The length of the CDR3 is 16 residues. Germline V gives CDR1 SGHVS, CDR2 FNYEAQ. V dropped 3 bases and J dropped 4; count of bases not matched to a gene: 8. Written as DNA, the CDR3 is TGTGCCAGCAGCTTCGGGACAGGGGTGATTGGAGAGACCCAGTACTTC. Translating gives CASSFGTGVIGETQYF.

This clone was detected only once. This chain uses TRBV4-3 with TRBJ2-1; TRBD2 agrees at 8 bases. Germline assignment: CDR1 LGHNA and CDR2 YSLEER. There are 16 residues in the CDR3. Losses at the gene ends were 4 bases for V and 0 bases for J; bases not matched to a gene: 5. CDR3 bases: TGCGCCAGCAGCCTCGTAGCGGGGTCCTCCTACAATGAGCAGTTCTTC. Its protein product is CASSLVAGSSYNEQFF.

CDR3 region: CASSIQGAFRDQPQHF. The CDR3 region has the DNA TGTGCCAGTAGTATACAAGGAGCTTTTAGGGATCAGCCCCAGCATTTT. The J gene is TRBJ1-5, the V gene TRBV19; D remains unclear. The length of the CDR3 is 16 residues. Looked up from germline, CDR1 is LNHDA and CDR2 is SQIVND (reference sequence). V was trimmed by 2 bases and J by 5 bases, leaving 16 bases between them.

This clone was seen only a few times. The CDR3 sequence: CASSSRGPISGANVLTF. The DNA of the CDR3 is TGCGCCAGCAGCTCAAGGGGCCCCATCTCTGGGGCCAACGTCCTGACTTTC. The chain joins TRBV5-1 to TRBJ2-6, with a possible D match to TRBD1 (5 bases). The germline CDR1 and CDR2 sequences are SGHRS and YFSETQ. The CDR3 has 17 amino acids. V dropped 3 bases and J dropped 0 bases, with 13 bases sitting between them.

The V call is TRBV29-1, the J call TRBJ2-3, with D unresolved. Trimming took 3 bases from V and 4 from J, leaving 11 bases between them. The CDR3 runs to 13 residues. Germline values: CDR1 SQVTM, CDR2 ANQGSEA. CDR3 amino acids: CSVEARLADTQYF. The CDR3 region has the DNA TGCAGCGTTGAGGCCAGACTTGCAGATACGCAGTATTTT.

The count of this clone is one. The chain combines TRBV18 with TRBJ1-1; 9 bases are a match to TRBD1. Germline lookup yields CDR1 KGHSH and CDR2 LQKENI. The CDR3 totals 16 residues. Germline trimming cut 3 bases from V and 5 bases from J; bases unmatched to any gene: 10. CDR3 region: CASSPSSGTGRTEAFF. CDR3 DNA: TGTGCCAGCTCACCGTCCTCCGGGACAGGGAGGACTGAAGCTTTCTTT.

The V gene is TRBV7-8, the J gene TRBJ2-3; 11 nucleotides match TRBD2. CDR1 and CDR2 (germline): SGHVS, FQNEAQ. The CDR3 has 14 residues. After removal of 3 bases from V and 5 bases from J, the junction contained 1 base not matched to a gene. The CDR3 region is CASSLGTSGDTQYF. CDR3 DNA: TGTGCCAGCAGCTTGGGGACTAGCGGAGATACGCAGTATTTT.